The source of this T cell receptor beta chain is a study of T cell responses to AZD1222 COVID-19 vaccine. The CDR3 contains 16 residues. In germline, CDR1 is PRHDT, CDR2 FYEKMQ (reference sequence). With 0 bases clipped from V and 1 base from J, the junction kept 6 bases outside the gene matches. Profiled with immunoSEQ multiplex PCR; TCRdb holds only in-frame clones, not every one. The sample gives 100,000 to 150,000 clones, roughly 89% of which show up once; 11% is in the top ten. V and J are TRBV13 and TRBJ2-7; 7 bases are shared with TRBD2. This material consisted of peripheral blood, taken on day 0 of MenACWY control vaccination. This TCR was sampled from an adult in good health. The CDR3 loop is CASSLGASGKSYEQYF. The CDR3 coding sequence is TGTGCCAGCAGCTTAGGTGCTAGCGGAAAATCCTACGAGCAGTACTTC.